This entry lists 21 T cell receptor beta chains sequenced from one sample in a study of early T cells in non-severe SARS-CoV-2 infection. TCRdb recomputed calls from the 5' RACE reads with MiXCR, one row per CDR3 protein. The sample lists more than 20,000 distinct CDR3 sequences, 4.5% to 7% seen once, with 2% to 3% in the top ten. The sequenced sample was whole blood. The receptors originated from an adult who was a healthcare worker with PCR-confirmed SARS-CoV-2 infection or an uninfected control (not recorded which).

This clonotype was recorded many times. V and J are TRBV4-1 and TRBJ1-2; 10 nucleotides agree with TRBD1. The J segment lost 5 bases and the V segment lost 3 bases, leaving 6 bases of the junction unmatched. Germline V gene lookup returns CDR1 MGHRA and CDR2 YSYEKL. The CDR3 contains 15 residues. As DNA, the CDR3 is TGCGCCAGCAGCCATCCGACAGGGGGCCGGTATGGCTACACCTTC. Amino acids: CASSHPTGGRYGYTF.

This clonotype was seen many times. The V and J genes are TRBV7-2 and TRBJ2-1; 12 bases line up with TRBD2. The CDR3 loop spans 19 amino acids. The junction had 14 bases not matched to a gene; V was cut back by 5 bases and J by 3 bases. Per the germline V gene, CDR1 is SGHTA and CDR2 is FQGNSA. The CDR3, as DNA: TGTGCCAGCAGCGATAGAATCGGGACTAGCGGGTCCTACTACAATGAGCAGTTCTTC. Amino acid sequence: CASSDRIGTSGSYYNEQFF.

This clonotype was observed at least ten times. The V and J genes are TRBV6-6 and TRBJ1-1; tentative D call: TRBD1 (6 bases). Between the trimmed V and J ends, which lost 0 bases and 0 bases, there was a span of 14 bases. This CDR3 has 17 amino acids. Germline CDR1 and CDR2: MNHNY and SVGAGI (reference sequence). CDR3 sequence reads: CASSYSRQARLNTEAFF. The CDR3 DNA reads as TGTGCCAGCAGTTACTCCAGACAGGCGCGATTGAACACTGAAGCTTTCTTT.

This clonotype was seen repeatedly, ten times or more. This sequence joins TRBV28 and TRBJ2-3, with 8 bases aligning to TRBD1. V shed 0 bases and J 0 bases; nucleotides not matched to a gene: 8. The V gene's germline CDR1 is MDHEN and CDR2 SYDVKM. There are 18 residues in the CDR3. The CDR3, as DNA: TGTGCCAGCAGTTTATGGCCCTGGGACAGGAGAAGCACAGATACGCAGTATTTT. Translating it yields CASSLWPWDRRSTDTQYF.

This clonotype appeared many times. The chain combines TRBV27 with TRBJ2-2, with D hard to call. This CDR3 has 13 residues. The ends were cut back, 7 bases at V and 1 base at J, with 7 bases in the middle. CDR1 is MNHEY and CDR2 is SMNVEV in the germline V gene (reference sequence). For the CDR3, the DNA is TGTGCCAGCAAATTCGAGAACACCGGGGAGCTGTTTTTT. Its translation: CASKFENTGELFF.

In this sample, this clonotype turned up many times. The rearrangement joins TRBV7-2 to TRBJ2-5; D is undetermined. The CDR3 is 13 amino acids. Germline CDR1 is SGHTA and CDR2 is FQGNSA. The V gene lost 4 bases and the J gene lost 2 bases, with 8 bases spanning the gap. In nucleotides, the CDR3 is TGTGCCAGCAGCTCCCGATTACAAGAGACCCAGTACTTC. This codes for CASSSRLQETQYF.

This clonotype was seen only a few times. The chain links TRBV5-1 to TRBJ1-1; D is perhaps TRBD1 (6 bases). Germline-derived CDR1 and CDR2 are SGHRS and YFSETQ. V was trimmed by 4 bases and J by 0 bases, leaving 16 bases between them. This CDR3 is 16 amino acids long. Here the CDR3 DNA reads TGCGCCAGCAGCCTAGGGACACGGAACATGAACACTGAAGCTTTCTTT. Protein product: CASSLGTRNMNTEAFF.

This clonotype was picked up many times. Here the CDR3 DNA reads TGTGCCAGCAGCCGGATCCCTCCCTCCTACAATGAGCAGTTCTTC. Protein product: CASSRIPPSYNEQFF. The J gene is TRBJ2-1, the V gene TRBV27, with no clear D. Deletions cut 6 bases from V and 0 bases from J, with 12 bases between. There are 15 residues in the CDR3. Looked up from germline, CDR1 is MNHEY and CDR2 is SMNVEV (reference sequence).

This clonotype was seen ten or more times. The chain joins TRBV20-1 to TRBJ2-1, with D perhaps matching TRBD2 (5 bases). Germline CDR1 DFQATT, CDR2 SNEGSKA (reference sequence). V was cut by 6 bases and J by 10 bases, with 7 bases left in between. This CDR3 contains 9 residues. The CDR3, as DNA: TGCAGTGCAAGGAGGGAGCAGTTCTTC. Its translation is CSARREQFF.

V gene TRBV3-1 combines with J gene TRBJ2-4, with 8 bases aligning to TRBD2. From germline, CDR1 is LGHDT and CDR2 YNNKEL (reference sequence). The CDR3 has 14 amino acids. The junction had 4 bases not matched to a gene; V was cut back by 2 bases and J by 7 bases. The CDR3 nucleotides read TGTGCCAGCAGCCAAAGACTAGCGTGGAACATTCAGTACTTC. It codes for CASSQRLAWNIQYF.

This clonotype was seen ten or more times. The gene calls are TRBV11-1 and TRBJ2-3, with D tentatively TRBD1 or TRBD2 (5 bases each). CDR3 length: 14 residues. Germline lookup yields CDR1 SGHAT and CDR2 FQDESV (reference sequence). Trimming took 4 bases from V and 1 from J, leaving 9 bases between them. In DNA, the CDR3 is TGTGCCAGCAGCTGGAGAGGGGGCACAGATACGCAGTATTTT. Translation gives CASSWRGGTDTQYF.

This clonotype was counted a few times. The CDR3 nucleotides are TGTGCCAGCAAAATTTCCGTAGGAATGTATGGCTACACCTTC. It is translated as CASKISVGMYGYTF. This sequence joins TRBV27 and TRBJ1-2; D call uncertain. V lost 7 bases and J lost 5, with 17 bases in between. The CDR3 is 14 residues long. Germline assignment: CDR1 MNHEY and CDR2 SMNVEV (reference sequence).

Relative to its sample, this clonotype is medium-sized (0.01 to 0.1%). The chain has TRBV7-6 and TRBJ2-5, with 9 nucleotides matching TRBD2. The V segment lost 4 bases and the J segment 6 bases; nucleotides outside the gene matches: 15. CDR1 is SGHVS and CDR2 is FNYEAQ in the germline V gene. The CDR3 extends over 17 amino acids. The CDR3 DNA sequence: TGTGCCAGCAGCTCCCCCTCCCGAAGCGGGGGGTGGAAGACCCAGTACTTC. Protein sequence: CASSSPSRSGGWKTQYF.

The V gene is TRBV20-1, the J gene TRBJ2-1; possible D gene TRBD2, 6 bases. The V end was cut by 5 bases, the J end by 8 bases, with 19 bases between. The CDR3 consists of 14 residues. Germline values: CDR1 DFQATT, CDR2 SNEGSKA (reference sequence). The CDR3: CSAPIGGNSHEQFF. The CDR3 nucleotides read TGCAGTGCTCCGATTGGCGGGAACTCCCATGAGCAGTTCTTC.

This clonotype has more than one count but fewer than ten. The chain has TRBV4-1 and TRBJ2-3; TRBD2 is a possible D gene (6 bases). Germline V gives CDR1 MGHRA, CDR2 YSYEKL. Trimming pared 3 bases from V and 0 bases from J, leaving 13 bases between. CDR3 size: 16 residues. The DNA of the CDR3 is TGCGCCAGCAGCCAGTGGGGAGGTGGAAGCACAGATACGCAGTATTTT. It specifies CASSQWGGGSTDTQYF.

This clonotype was counted ten times or more. The J gene is TRBJ2-3, the V gene TRBV21-1; the table names TRBD2, a call not compared with the DNA. TRBV21-1 is recorded as a pseudogene. The CDR3 length is 21 residues. CDR3 protein: CASSARRKLAGGRQVSDTQYF. CDR3 in DNA: TGTGCCAGCAGCGCCCGACGAAAACTAGCGGGGGGGCGACAGGTGTCAGATACGCAGTATTTT.

In this sample, this clonotype is medium-sized. V gene TRBV27 combines with J gene TRBJ1-6, with unresolved D. Germline CDR1 and CDR2: MNHEY and SMNVEV (reference sequence). This CDR3 has 13 residues. Trimming took off 2 bases at V and 11 bases at J, with 10 bases between the two ends. The CDR3 DNA follows: TGTGCCAGCAGTTTAAGCAGGAGGGCACCCCTCCACTTT. Translated, it gives CASSLSRRAPLHF.

This clonotype has at least ten counts. This chain links TRBV4-1 with TRBJ2-5; D is undetermined. The CDR3 sequence is 15 residues long. Germline lookup yields CDR1 MGHRA and CDR2 YSYEKL. The germline V and J ends were trimmed by 0 bases and 6 bases, with 14 bases remaining between them. CDR3: CASSQDPGGGKTQYF. Here the CDR3 DNA reads TGCGCCAGCAGCCAAGATCCCGGCGGTGGAAAGACCCAGTACTTC.

This clonotype came up many times. This chain joins TRBV14 and TRBJ2-1; the match to TRBD2 covers 9 bases. The trim removed 1 base at V and 4 bases at J, leaving 5 bases unmatched. CDR1 and CDR2 (germline): SGHDN, FVKESK. There are 16 residues in the CDR3. The CDR3 DNA reads TGTGCCAGCAGCCAAGTCGGGCTAGCGGGGTACAATGAGCAGTTCTTC. It translates to CASSQVGLAGYNEQFF.

This clonotype showed up many times. CDR3 region: CASSRTELLTNEKLFF. Written as DNA, the CDR3 is TGCGCCAGCAGCCGGACAGAGCTACTAACTAATGAAAAACTGTTTTTT. The chain couples TRBV10-1 to TRBJ1-4, with a weak D call TRBD1 (6 bases). The CDR3 is 16 residues long. Trimming left V 6 bases short and J 1 base short, with 15 bases between. Germline V gives CDR1 WNHNN, CDR2 SYGVQD (reference sequence).

In its sample, this clonotype was seen a few times. The chain combines TRBV27 with TRBJ2-7, with 8 nucleotides matching TRBD2. The germline V gene encodes CDR1 MNHEY and CDR2 SMNVEV (reference sequence). This CDR3 has 14 residues. V lost 2 bases, J lost 2 bases, and 2 bases stayed unmatched. The CDR3, as DNA: TGTGCCAGCAGTTTACGCGGGGGGCCCTACGAGCAGTACTTC. Its translation: CASSLRGGPYEQYF.